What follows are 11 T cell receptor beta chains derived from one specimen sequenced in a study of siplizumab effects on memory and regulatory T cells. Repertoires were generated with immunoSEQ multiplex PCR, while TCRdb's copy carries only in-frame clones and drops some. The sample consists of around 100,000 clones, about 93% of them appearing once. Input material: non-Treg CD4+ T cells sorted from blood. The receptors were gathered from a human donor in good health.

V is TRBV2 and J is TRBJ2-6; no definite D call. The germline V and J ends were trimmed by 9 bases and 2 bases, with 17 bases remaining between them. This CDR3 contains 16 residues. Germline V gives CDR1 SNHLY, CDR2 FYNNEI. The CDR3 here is CASKNPTTPGANVLTF. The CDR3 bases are TGTGCCAGTAAAAACCCTACGACCCCTGGGGCCAACGTCCTGACTTTC.

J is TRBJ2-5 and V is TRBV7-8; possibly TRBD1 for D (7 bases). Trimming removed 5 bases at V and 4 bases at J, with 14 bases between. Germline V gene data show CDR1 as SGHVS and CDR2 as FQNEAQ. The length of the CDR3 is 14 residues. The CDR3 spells CASSHRQGLETQYF. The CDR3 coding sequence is TGTGCCAGCAGCCACCGACAGGGACTAGAGACCCAGTACTTC.

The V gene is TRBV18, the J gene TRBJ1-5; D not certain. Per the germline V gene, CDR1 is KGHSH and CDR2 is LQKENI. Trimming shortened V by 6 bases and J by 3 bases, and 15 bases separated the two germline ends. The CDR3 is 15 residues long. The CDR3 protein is CASSRDQTDNQPQHF. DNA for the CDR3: TGTGCCAGCTCCCGTGACCAGACGGACAATCAGCCCCAGCATTTT.

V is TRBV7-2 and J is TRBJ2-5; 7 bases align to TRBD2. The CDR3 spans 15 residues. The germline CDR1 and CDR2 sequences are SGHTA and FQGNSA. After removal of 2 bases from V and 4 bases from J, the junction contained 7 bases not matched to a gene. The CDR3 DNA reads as TGTGCCAGCAGCTTACGCGGGAGCGTGAGAGAGACCCAGTACTTC. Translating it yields CASSLRGSVRETQYF.

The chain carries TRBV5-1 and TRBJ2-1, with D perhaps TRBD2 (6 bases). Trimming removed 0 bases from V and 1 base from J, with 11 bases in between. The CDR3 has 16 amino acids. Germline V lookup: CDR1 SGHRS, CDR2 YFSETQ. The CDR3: CASSLEPSGSYNEQFF. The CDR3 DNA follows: TGCGCCAGCAGCTTGGAGCCCAGCGGGTCCTACAATGAGCAGTTCTTC.

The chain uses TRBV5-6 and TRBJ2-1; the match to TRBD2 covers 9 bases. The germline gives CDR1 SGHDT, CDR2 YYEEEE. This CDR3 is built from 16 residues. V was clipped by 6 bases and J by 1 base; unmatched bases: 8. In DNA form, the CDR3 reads TGTGCCAGCAACCGCGGGAGGGCCGGGTCCTACAATGAGCAGTTCTTC. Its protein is CASNRGRAGSYNEQFF.

CDR3 nucleotide sequence: TGTGCCAGCAGCTCATCAGGGGGTTTTGACTATGGCTACACCTTC. Translating it yields CASSSSGGFDYGYTF. This chain joins TRBV11-3 and TRBJ1-2; 7 bases fit TRBD1. The germline CDR1 and CDR2 sequences are SGHNT and YENEEA. CDR3 length equals 15 residues. The junction had 8 bases not matched to a gene; V was cut back by 4 bases and J by 3 bases.

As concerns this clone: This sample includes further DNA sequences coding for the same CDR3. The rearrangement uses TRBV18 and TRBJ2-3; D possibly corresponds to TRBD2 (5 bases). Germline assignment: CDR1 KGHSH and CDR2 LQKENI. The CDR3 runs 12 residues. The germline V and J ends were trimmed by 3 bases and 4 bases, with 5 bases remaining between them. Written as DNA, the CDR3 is TGTGCCAGCTCACCTAGCGCAGATACGCAGTATTTT. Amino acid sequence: CASSPSADTQYF.

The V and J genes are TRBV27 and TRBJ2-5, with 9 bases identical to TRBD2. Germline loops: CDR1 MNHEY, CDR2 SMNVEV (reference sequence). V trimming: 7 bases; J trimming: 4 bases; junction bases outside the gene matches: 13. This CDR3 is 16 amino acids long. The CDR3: CASTGGGAAGGETQYF. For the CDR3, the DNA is TGTGCCAGCACCGGCGGGGGCGCAGCGGGAGGAGAGACCCAGTACTTC.

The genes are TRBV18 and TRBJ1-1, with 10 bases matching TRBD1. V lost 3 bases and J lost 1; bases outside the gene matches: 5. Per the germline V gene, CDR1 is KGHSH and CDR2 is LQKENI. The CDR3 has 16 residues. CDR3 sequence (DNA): TGTGCCAGCTCACCGAGACAGGGGGCAGGGAACACTGAAGCTTTCTTT. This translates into CASSPRQGAGNTEAFF.

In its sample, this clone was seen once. As DNA, the CDR3 is TGTGCCAGTAGCCCGACTAGCGGGAGCGCCTCTAGCACAGATACGCAGTATTTT. Translation: CASSPTSGSASSTDTQYF. V is TRBV19 and J is TRBJ2-3; 12 bases align to TRBD2. In germline, CDR1 is LNHDA, CDR2 SQIVND (reference sequence). V was clipped by 6 bases and J by 0 bases; unmatched bases: 10. The CDR3 runs to 18 residues.